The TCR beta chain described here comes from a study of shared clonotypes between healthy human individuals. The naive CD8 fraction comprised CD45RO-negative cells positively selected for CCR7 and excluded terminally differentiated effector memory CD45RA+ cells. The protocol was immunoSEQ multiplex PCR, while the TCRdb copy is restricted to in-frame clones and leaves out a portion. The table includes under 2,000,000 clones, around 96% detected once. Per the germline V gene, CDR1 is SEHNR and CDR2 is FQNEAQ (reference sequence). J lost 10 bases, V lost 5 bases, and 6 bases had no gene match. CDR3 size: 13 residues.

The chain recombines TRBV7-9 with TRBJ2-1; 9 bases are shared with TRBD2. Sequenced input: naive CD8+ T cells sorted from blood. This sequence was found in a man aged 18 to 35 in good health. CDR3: CASSTRLAAEQFF. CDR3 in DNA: TGTGCCAGCAGCACCCGACTAGCGGCCGAGCAGTTCTTC.